The 10 T cell receptor beta chains reported below all come from one sample, sequenced in a study of T cell responses to AZD1222 COVID-19 vaccine. Using immunoSEQ multiplex PCR, the repertoire was profiled, and TCRdb retains in-frame clones only, with some absent. This table holds about 130,000 clones, roughly 93% found once. Sequencing used peripheral blood, obtained 28 days after the second AZD1222 dose. The receptors derive from an adult who received the AZD1222 COVID-19 vaccine.

V gene TRBV7-3 combines with J gene TRBJ2-3, with D possibly called TRBD1 or TRBD2 (5 bases each). CDR1 and CDR2 from the germline V gene are SGHTA and FQGTGA. There are 14 residues in the CDR3. Trimming shortened V by 5 bases and J by 0 bases, and 9 bases separated the two germline ends. CDR3 coding DNA: TGTGCCAGCAGCCCGGGACGGAGCACAGATACGCAGTATTTT. It translates to CASSPGRSTDTQYF.

In DNA form, the CDR3 reads TGTGCCAGCAGCCTAGTGGGCGGGAGGGCCCCAGATACGCAGTATTTT. This codes for CASSLVGGRAPDTQYF. The V call is TRBV7-2, the J call TRBJ2-3; TRBD2 aligns across 9 bases. V dropped 5 bases and J dropped 4; count of bases not matched to a gene: 10. The CDR3 is made up of 16 amino acids. Looked up from germline, CDR1 is SGHTA and CDR2 is FQGNSA.

The rearrangement links TRBV27 to TRBJ2-3; D remains unclear. The V gene's germline CDR1 is MNHEY and CDR2 SMNVEV (reference sequence). The CDR3 runs 11 residues. V dropped 5 bases and J dropped 3 bases, with 3 bases sitting between them. DNA of the CDR3: TGTGCCAGCAGTACAACAGATACGCAGTATTTT. Protein sequence: CASSTTDTQYF.

The chain is built from TRBV5-1 and TRBJ2-1; 13 bases are a match to TRBD2. V lost 5 bases and J lost 9; bases outside the gene matches: 8. The CDR3 consists of 15 residues. CDR1 and CDR2 from the germline V gene are SGHRS and YFSETQ. CDR3 DNA sequence: TGCGCCAGCAGACCCGCAGGACTAGCGGGAGCTGAGCAGTTCTTC. Translated, it gives CASRPAGLAGAEQFF.

The DNA of the CDR3 is TGTGCCAGCAGTTTTATGTCCAAAAACTATGGCTACACCTTC. This translates into CASSFMSKNYGYTF. The chain couples TRBV6-5 to TRBJ1-2, with D unclear. CDR1 is MNHEY and CDR2 is SVGAGI in the germline V gene. Trimming removed 4 bases at V and 2 bases at J, with 11 bases between. The CDR3 contains 14 residues.

V is TRBV30 and J is TRBJ1-3; the match to TRBD1 covers 9 bases. V shed 5 bases and J 7 bases; nucleotides not matched to a gene: 9. The CDR3 is 14 amino acids. Germline V gene data show CDR1 as GTSNPN and CDR2 as SVGIG (reference sequence). The CDR3 is CAWATGGPSNTIYF. CDR3 nucleotide sequence: TGTGCCTGGGCGACAGGGGGTCCTTCGAACACCATATATTTT.

The V and J genes are TRBV4-2 and TRBJ2-7; 7 nucleotides align to TRBD2. Losses at the gene ends were 5 bases for V and 6 bases for J; bases not matched to a gene: 13. Looked up from germline, CDR1 is LGHNA and CDR2 is YNFKEQ. This CDR3 has 15 residues. As DNA, the CDR3 is TGTGCCAGCAGCAAAGCGGCGGGAGTTATGGGCGAGCAGTACTTC. The encoded protein is CASSKAAGVMGEQYF.

V gene TRBV5-1 combines with J gene TRBJ2-3; 13 nucleotides line up with TRBD2. This CDR3 spans 21 amino acids. Germline trimming cut 0 bases from V and 2 bases from J; bases unmatched to any gene: 15. The germline gives CDR1 SGHRS, CDR2 YFSETQ. CDR3 sequence: CASSLGRPTSGRATYTDTQYF. The DNA of the CDR3 is TGCGCCAGCAGCTTGGGGCGCCCAACTAGCGGGAGGGCCACGTACACAGATACGCAGTATTTT.

This chain links TRBV5-5 with TRBJ1-6; D may be TRBD1 (5 bases). The germline gives CDR1 SGHKS, CDR2 YYEKEE (reference sequence). The CDR3 covers 15 residues. V was cut by 0 bases and J by 7 bases, with 11 bases left in between. The CDR3 protein is CASSLGQGRNSPLHF. CDR3 nucleotide sequence: TGTGCCAGCAGCTTGGGCCAGGGACGAAATTCACCCCTCCACTTT.

The chain joins TRBV2 to TRBJ2-5, with 7 nucleotides matching TRBD2. CDR3 length: 15 amino acids. V lost 10 bases, J lost 5 bases, and 16 bases stayed unmatched. Germline CDR1 is SNHLY and CDR2 is FYNNEI. CDR3 amino acids: CATREGGRTPETQYF. Here the CDR3 DNA reads TGTGCCACCAGGGAGGGCGGGAGAACTCCTGAGACCCAGTACTTC.